A single TCR beta chain is shown here with its context. Its antigen is currently not known. Per-base quality was not reported, and no clone a single base away is much larger than it. According to the germline V gene, CDR1 reads WSHSY and CDR2 reads SAAADI. Including the terminal cysteine and phenylalanine, the CDR3 comprises 10 residues. Only the CDR3 region is kept as DNA, spanning 30 bases read in frame from base 1. V loses 8 bases of germline sequence and J loses 6 bases, and the interval between the two ends is 7 bases. To prepare the library, the immunoSEQ multiplex PCR assay was applied. The clones in this table, taken by TCRdb from immuneACCESS, are in-frame only. Not every clone is retained; where verified, under half of the shortfall comes from an unresolved V gene, and the cause of the rest is unknown. Here the sample has approximately 70,000 clones; over 75% occur a single time. The ten largest clones add up to under 30% of the sample.

The data were obtained in a study of control samples from healthy donors and cancer patients (dated by TCRdb to 2020 to 2022). Sequencing used blood. The rearranged segments are TRBV10-2 and TRBJ1-2, with the D segment identity uncertain. The source is a man aged 50 to 59 in good health. The sequenced DNA: TGCGCCAGCGGGCAGAATGGCTACACCTTC. Translated, it reads CASGQNGYTF.